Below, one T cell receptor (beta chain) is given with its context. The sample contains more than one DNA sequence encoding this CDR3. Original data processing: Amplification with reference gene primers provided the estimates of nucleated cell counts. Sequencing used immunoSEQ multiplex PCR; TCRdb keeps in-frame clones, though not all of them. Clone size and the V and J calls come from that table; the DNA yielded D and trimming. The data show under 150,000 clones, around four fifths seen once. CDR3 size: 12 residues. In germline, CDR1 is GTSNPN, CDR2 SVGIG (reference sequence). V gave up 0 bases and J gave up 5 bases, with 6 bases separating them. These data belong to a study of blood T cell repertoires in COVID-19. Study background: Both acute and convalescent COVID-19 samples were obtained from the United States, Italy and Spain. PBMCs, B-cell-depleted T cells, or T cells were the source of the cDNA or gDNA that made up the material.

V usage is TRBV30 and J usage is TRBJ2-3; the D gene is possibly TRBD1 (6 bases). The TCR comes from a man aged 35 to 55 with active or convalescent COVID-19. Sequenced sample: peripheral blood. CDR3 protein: CAWSVGGDTQYF. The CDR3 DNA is TGTGCCTGGAGTGTAGGGGGAGATACGCAGTATTTT.